Sequencing of this T cell receptor beta chain was carried out in a study of identical twins. Each CDR3 protein is one row after TCRdb ran MiXCR on the 5' RACE reads. The sample includes 200,000 to 250,000 distinct CDR3 sequences, more than 6.5% of them seen just once. This clonotype has just a few counts. Germline CDR1 reads MNHNS; CDR2 reads SASEGT. CDR3 length: 15 residues. The germline V and J ends were trimmed by 6 bases and 0 bases, with 13 bases remaining between them. These data also formed part of another study, on yellow fever vaccine responses in identical twins.

The sequencing input was memory (CD45RO+) T cells sorted from blood. This clonotype was sampled from a young woman in good health. The gene calls are TRBV6-1 and TRBJ2-3, with D maybe TRBD2 (5 bases). The CDR3 loop reads CASRPTRTSTDTQYF. CDR3 coding DNA: TGTGCCAGCAGGCCAACTAGGACTAGCACAGATACGCAGTATTTT.